One and the same sample provided the 31 T cell receptor beta chains below, sequenced in a study of technical replicates of blood from a handful of donors. Only in-frame clones appear in the TCRdb table, and some are missing; sequencing was by immunoSEQ multiplex PCR. Of about 88,000 clones detected, around 94% appear once; the ten largest clones hold around 0.25%. The specimen sequenced was T cells isolated from PBMCs. The origin of the receptors is a human donor in good health.

The chain has TRBV4-2 and TRBJ2-1; 9 bases are shared with TRBD2. CDR1 is LGHNA and CDR2 is YNFKEQ in the germline V gene. With 1 base clipped from V and 9 bases from J, the junction kept 10 bases outside the gene matches. The CDR3 has 16 residues. The chain's CDR3 is CASSQVFGGGASEQFF. The CDR3 DNA sequence: TGTGCCAGCAGCCAAGTCTTTGGCGGGGGGGCTAGTGAGCAGTTCTTC.

J is TRBJ1-1 and V is TRBV28, with TRBD1 matching 9 bases. The CDR3 sequence is 16 residues long. Germline V gene lookup returns CDR1 MDHEN and CDR2 SYDVKM. V lost 2 bases, J lost 4 bases, and 8 bases stayed unmatched. Here the CDR3 reads CASSLAWTGASTEAFF. The CDR3 DNA reads TGTGCCAGCAGTTTAGCCTGGACAGGGGCTTCCACTGAAGCTTTCTTT.

This clone was picked up a small number of times. The rearrangement uses TRBV7-9 and TRBJ1-1; the D is unclear. With 0 bases removed from V and 2 bases from J, the gap between germline ends came to 10 bases. Germline V gene lookup returns CDR1 SEHNR and CDR2 FQNEAQ (reference sequence). The CDR3 length is 15 residues. The CDR3 DNA follows: TGTGCCAGCAGCTTAGCGCACGCAGGTAACACTGAAGCTTTCTTT. This sequence encodes CASSLAHAGNTEAFF.

V and J are TRBV29-1 and TRBJ1-2; 9 nucleotides agree with TRBD1. After removal of 6 bases from V and 7 bases from J, the junction contained 6 bases not matched to a gene. CDR3 length equals 12 residues. Germline-derived CDR1 and CDR2 are SQVTM and ANQGSEA. The CDR3 loop reads CSVPGTGTGYTF. As DNA, the CDR3 is TGCAGCGTCCCCGGGACAGGGACTGGCTACACCTTC.

This clone showed up just a few times. The V gene is TRBV9, the J gene TRBJ1-1; a weak D match, TRBD1 (6 bases). Per the germline V gene, CDR1 is SGDLS and CDR2 is YYNGEE. The CDR3 runs to 13 residues. The V end was cut by 4 bases, the J end by 12 bases, with 19 bases between. The CDR3 sequence is CASSLRQDSWTFF. The CDR3 bases are TGTGCCAGCAGCCTTAGACAGGATTCGTGGACTTTCTTT.

V is TRBV6-5 and J is TRBJ2-1, with 10 bases that match TRBD2. V was pared by 5 bases and J by 6 bases, with 7 bases of the junction left unmatched. CDR1 MNHEY and CDR2 SVGAGI come from the germline V gene. The CDR3 has 15 residues. The CDR3 spells CASSLQRGGPNEQFF. CDR3 DNA sequence: TGTGCCAGCAGTCTCCAGCGGGGGGGCCCCAATGAGCAGTTCTTC.

This clone appeared once. The genes are TRBV14 and TRBJ1-2; TRBD1 might be the D (6 bases). V was clipped by 3 bases and J by 2 bases, with 16 bases between them. Looked up from germline, CDR1 is SGHDN and CDR2 is FVKESK. The CDR3 length is 16 residues. The CDR3 nucleotides read TGTGCCAGCAGCCAGGGGTTCGGACAGCTAAACTATGGCTACACCTTC. It encodes CASSQGFGQLNYGYTF.

This sequence joins TRBV2 and TRBJ2-5; weak D call: TRBD1 (6 bases). The CDR3 sequence is 12 residues long. Germline V gene sequence: CDR1 SNHLY, CDR2 FYNNEI. Trimming left V 6 bases short and J 4 bases short, with 9 bases between. CDR3 nucleotides: TGTGCCAGCAGAGACAGGATAGAGACCCAGTACTTC. It yields the protein CASRDRIETQYF.

V and J are TRBV28 and TRBJ1-1; D is unresolved. This CDR3 has 12 amino acids. Trimming took 2 bases from V and 3 from J, leaving 4 bases between them. Per germline, CDR1 MDHEN and CDR2 SYDVKM. Written as DNA, the CDR3 is TGTGCCAGCAGTTTACCGTACACTGAAGCTTTCTTT. Its translation: CASSLPYTEAFF.

The gene calls are TRBV4-1 and TRBJ1-1; possibly TRBD1 for D (5 bases). Germline V gene data show CDR1 as MGHRA and CDR2 as YSYEKL. This CDR3 contains 13 residues. V lost 3 bases and J lost 1, with 6 bases in between. The CDR3 sequence is CASSHGQNTEAFF. CDR3 DNA sequence: TGCGCCAGCAGCCATGGACAGAACACTGAAGCTTTCTTT.

The CDR3 loop reads CASKSGQGEQYF. CDR3 in DNA: TGTGCCAGCAAATCGGGACAGGGGGAGCAGTACTTC. V and J are TRBV6-5 and TRBJ2-7, with 10 bases aligning to TRBD1. V dropped 7 bases and J dropped 7; count of bases not matched to a gene: 4. Germline assignment: CDR1 MNHEY and CDR2 SVGAGI. This CDR3 comprises 12 residues.

This sequence joins TRBV7-9 and TRBJ2-1, with D tentatively TRBD2 (6 bases). Germline CDR1 reads SEHNR; CDR2 reads FQNEAQ (reference sequence). Trimming pared 4 bases from V and 7 bases from J, leaving 8 bases between. The CDR3 covers 12 residues. CDR3 residues: CASSWGRNEQFF. Here the CDR3 DNA reads TGTGCCAGCAGCTGGGGGAGGAATGAGCAGTTCTTC.

The chain uses TRBV7-9 and TRBJ2-7; TRBD1 might be the D (6 bases). CDR3 length: 13 residues. V dropped 5 bases and J dropped 2 bases, with 10 bases sitting between them. Looked up from germline, CDR1 is SEHNR and CDR2 is FQNEAQ (reference sequence). The CDR3 DNA reads TGTGCCAGCAGCATGGGGGCCACCTACGAGCAGTACTTC. It is translated as CASSMGATYEQYF. Full variable domain (rest looked up from reference TRBV7-9 and TRBJ2-7): DTGVSQNPRHKITKRGQNVTFRCDPISEHNRLYWYRQTLGQGPEFLTYFQNEAQLEKSRLLSDRFSAERPKGSFSTLEIQRTEQGDSAMYLCASSMGATYEQYFGPGTRLTVT.

J is TRBJ2-7 and V is TRBV27; the match to TRBD2 covers 11 bases. The CDR3 loop spans 14 amino acids. Germline CDR1 and CDR2: MNHEY and SMNVEV (reference sequence). With V trimmed by 6 bases and J by 7 bases, 8 bases remained unmatched. The CDR3 sequence is CASSHSGRAWEQYF. DNA of the CDR3: TGTGCCAGCAGCCATAGCGGGAGGGCCTGGGAGCAGTACTTC.

This clone has just a few counts. The rearrangement links TRBV19 to TRBJ1-2; no clear D gene. With 2 bases removed from V and 8 bases from J, the gap between germline ends came to 12 bases. Germline CDR1 reads LNHDA; CDR2 reads SQIVND (reference sequence). The CDR3 has 13 amino acids. This CDR3 reads CASSIWGVGGYTF. The CDR3 DNA sequence: TGTGCCAGTAGTATATGGGGAGTTGGAGGCTACACCTTC.

The chain carries TRBV28 and TRBJ2-7; D not resolved. Trimming stripped 3 bases from V and 2 bases from J, with 14 bases between. There are 15 residues in the CDR3. Germline CDR1 and CDR2: MDHEN and SYDVKM. CDR3 DNA sequence: TGTGCCAGCAGTTTCGCCCAAGCGAACCCCTACGAGCAGTACTTC. Amino acids: CASSFAQANPYEQYF.

The V and J genes are TRBV6-5 and TRBJ1-5; D gene uncertain. Trimming stripped 8 bases from V and 5 bases from J, with 7 bases between. This CDR3 comprises 11 residues. The germline V gene encodes CDR1 MNHEY and CDR2 SVGAGI. The CDR3: CASGEDQPQHF. In DNA form, the CDR3 reads TGTGCCAGCGGGGAGGATCAGCCCCAGCATTTT.

The chain combines TRBV18 with TRBJ2-7; 8 bases are a match to TRBD1. The junction had 3 bases not matched to a gene; V was cut back by 3 bases and J by 2 bases. The CDR3 extends over 14 amino acids. Per germline, CDR1 KGHSH and CDR2 LQKENI. In DNA form, the CDR3 reads TGTGCCAGCTCACCTACAGGGGGAACCTACGAGCAGTACTTC. It translates to CASSPTGGTYEQYF.

This chain links TRBV4-1 with TRBJ2-5, with D uncertain. Trimming stripped 0 bases from V and 7 bases from J, with 15 bases between. This CDR3 contains 15 residues. Germline loops: CDR1 MGHRA, CDR2 YSYEKL. In DNA form, the CDR3 reads TGCGCCAGCAGCCAAGACTTAACCAGTAGCTCGACCCAGTACTTC. Translation gives CASSQDLTSSSTQYF.

This chain links TRBV29-1 with TRBJ2-7; 10 nucleotides match TRBD2. CDR3 length equals 13 residues. The germline gives CDR1 SQVTM, CDR2 ANQGSEA. The trim removed 6 bases at V and 2 bases at J, leaving 4 bases unmatched. DNA for the CDR3: TGCAGCGTGACAACTAGCGGGGCCTACGAGCAGTACTTC. It specifies CSVTTSGAYEQYF.

The chain joins TRBV9 to TRBJ2-1; tentative D call: TRBD2 (5 bases). Germline lookup yields CDR1 SGDLS and CDR2 YYNGEE. Trimming removed 1 base at V and 4 bases at J, with 9 bases between. The CDR3 is 14 residues long. Here the CDR3 DNA reads TGTGCCAGCAGCGTATTTGGGAGATACAATGAGCAGTTCTTC. Its protein product is CASSVFGRYNEQFF. Looking up the rest from reference TRBV9 and TRBJ2-1 gives the full variable domain: DSGVTQTPKHLITATGQRVTLRCSPRSGDLSVYWYQQSLDQGLQFLIQYYNGEERAKGNILERFSAQQFPDLHSELNLSSLELGDSALYFCASSVFGRYNEQFFGPGTRLTVL.

This chain joins TRBV7-9 and TRBJ2-5, with a tentative D call TRBD2 (6 bases). The CDR3 has 13 residues. Per germline, CDR1 SEHNR and CDR2 FQNEAQ (reference sequence). The ends were cut back, 5 bases at V and 9 bases at J, with 16 bases in the middle. CDR3 sequence (DNA): TGTGCCAGCAGCGGGACGGTCGGGGAGGCCCAGTACTTC. It codes for CASSGTVGEAQYF.

This clone came up once. V is TRBV5-1 and J is TRBJ2-5; the D gene is possibly TRBD1 (5 bases). CDR1 and CDR2 (germline): SGHRS, YFSETQ. The CDR3 totals 14 residues. Trimming took 3 bases from V and 2 from J, leaving 11 bases between them. The CDR3 here is CASSYATEQETQYF. The CDR3 bases are TGCGCCAGCAGCTATGCGACAGAACAAGAGACCCAGTACTTC. The variable domain in full, with the rest retrieved from reference TRBV5-1 and TRBJ2-5, is KAGVTQTPRYLIKTRGQQVTLSCSPISGHRSVSWYQQTPGQGLQFLFEYFSETQRNKGNFPGRFSGRQFSNSRSEMNVSTLELGDSALYLCASSYATEQETQYFGPGTRLLVL.

This clone appeared a single time. V is TRBV4-1 and J is TRBJ1-3, with 8 bases that match TRBD1. CDR1 and CDR2 (germline): MGHRA, YSYEKL. The CDR3 covers 15 residues. Losses at the gene ends were 4 bases for V and 4 bases for J; bases not matched to a gene: 6. The CDR3 sequence is CASSPGGILGNTIYF. CDR3 DNA sequence: TGCGCCAGCAGCCCAGGGGGCATACTCGGAAACACCATATATTTT.

The rearrangement joins TRBV13 to TRBJ1-3, with D hard to call. With 4 bases removed from V and 6 bases from J, the gap between germline ends came to 13 bases. The length of the CDR3 is 14 residues. CDR1 is PRHDT, CDR2 FYEKMQ, per germline (reference sequence). The CDR3 sequence is CASSSGLAENTIYF. CDR3 in DNA: TGTGCCAGCAGCTCCGGACTCGCCGAAAACACCATATATTTT.

J is TRBJ1-2 and V is TRBV6-6; D gene ambiguous. V was cut by 4 bases and J by 1 base, with 7 bases left in between. This CDR3 spans 13 amino acids. The germline V gene has CDR1 MNHNY and CDR2 SVGAGI (reference sequence). This CDR3 is CASSLRSNYGYTF. The CDR3 DNA reads TGTGCCAGCAGTTTACGGAGTAACTATGGCTACACCTTC.

The genes are TRBV29-1 and TRBJ1-5; D unclear. Trimming took 6 bases from V and 2 from J, leaving 14 bases between them. Germline V gives CDR1 SQVTM, CDR2 ANQGSEA. This CDR3 has 14 amino acids. The CDR3 DNA reads as TGCAGCGTAGCCACGGCCGGAGGCAATCAGCCCCAGCATTTT. Protein sequence: CSVATAGGNQPQHF.

CDR3: CARKGKSTDTQYF. DNA for the CDR3: TGCGCCAGGAAGGGGAAGAGCACAGATACGCAGTATTTT. The rearrangement uses TRBV5-1 and TRBJ2-3, with a tentative D call TRBD1 (5 bases). Trimming stripped 8 bases from V and 0 bases from J, with 10 bases between. CDR1 is SGHRS and CDR2 is YFSETQ in the germline V gene. The CDR3 has 13 residues.

The chain is built from TRBV28 and TRBJ1-5, with D hard to call. Trimming stripped 4 bases from V and 3 bases from J, with 19 bases between. The CDR3 loop spans 17 amino acids. In germline, CDR1 is MDHEN, CDR2 SYDVKM. The CDR3, as DNA: TGTGCCAGCAGTTCTCCGACATGGGTAAATAACAATCAGCCCCAGCATTTT. As protein: CASSSPTWVNNNQPQHF.

The CDR3 reads CASSQGPGTSGRDIQYF. The CDR3 bases are TGCGCCAGCAGCCAAGGTCCAGGAACTAGCGGGAGAGACATTCAGTACTTC. This chain uses TRBV4-1 with TRBJ2-4, with 11 bases matching TRBD2. The CDR3 sequence is 17 residues long. In germline, CDR1 is MGHRA, CDR2 YSYEKL. J gave up 8 bases and V 1 base, and 10 bases lay outside the gene matches.

This chain links TRBV29-1 with TRBJ2-3; D gene unclear. The germline V and J ends were trimmed by 4 bases and 0 bases, with 8 bases remaining between them. Germline values: CDR1 SQVTM, CDR2 ANQGSEA. The CDR3 is 13 residues long. CDR3 region: CSVGPSSTDTQYF. The CDR3, as DNA: TGCAGCGTTGGTCCGTCTAGCACAGATACGCAGTATTTT.